What follows are 8 T cell receptor beta chains derived from one specimen sequenced in a study of CD8 T cells in ankylosing spondylitis. TCRdb ran MiXCR on the 5' RACE reads and lists one entry per CDR3 protein. The repertoire includes about 160,000 distinct CDR3 sequences, 18% of them detected once, and approximately 8% sits in the top ten. The sequenced sample was blood, either unsorted or a sorted T cell fraction (not recorded which). The receptors stem from a male donor with ankylosing spondylitis or in good health (not recorded which).

This clonotype has at least ten counts. The gene calls are TRBV5-6 and TRBJ2-1, with 9 nucleotides matching TRBD2. The CDR3 sequence is 15 residues long. The trim removed 4 bases at V and 4 bases at J, leaving 6 bases unmatched. Per the germline V gene, CDR1 is SGHDT and CDR2 is YYEEEE. The CDR3 loop reads CASSLPTSGYNEQFF. The CDR3 nucleotides read TGTGCCAGCAGCCTACCCACTAGCGGGTACAATGAGCAGTTCTTC.

This clonotype was recorded a few times. The chain has TRBV5-1 and TRBJ1-2; weak D call: TRBD1 (5 bases). Trimming stripped 2 bases from V and 1 base from J, with 12 bases between. CDR3 length: 15 amino acids. The germline V gene has CDR1 SGHRS and CDR2 YFSETQ. CDR3 sequence reads: CASSLGDGYNYGYTF. The CDR3 DNA is TGCGCCAGCAGCTTAGGGGACGGATATAACTATGGCTACACCTTC.

This clonotype was recorded once. A much bigger clone sits one base away, suggesting this may be a read error. The chain joins TRBV12-3 or TRBV12-4 to TRBJ1-2; D is unclear. The CDR3 runs 12 residues. The CDR3 DNA reads as TGTGTCAGCAGTATGGACAACTATGGCTACACCTTC. Translated, it gives CVSSMDNYGYTF.

The CDR3 reads CASTDRAGNTIYF. As DNA, the CDR3 is TGTGCCAGCACCGACAGGGCTGGAAACACCATATATTTT. The V gene is TRBV27, the J gene TRBJ1-3, with 7 bases lining up with TRBD1. Germline CDR1 and CDR2: MNHEY and SMNVEV (reference sequence). This CDR3 is 13 amino acids long. V dropped 7 bases and J dropped 2; count of bases not matched to a gene: 2.

This clonotype was detected a few times. The chain joins TRBV4-2 to TRBJ2-7; the D gene is possibly TRBD2 (5 bases). Germline V gives CDR1 LGHNA, CDR2 YNFKEQ. The germline V and J ends were trimmed by 0 bases and 3 bases, with 12 bases remaining between them. CDR3 length: 15 residues. The DNA of the CDR3 is TGTGCCAGCAGCCAAGATCTACTCGGGGTCTACGAGCAGTACTTC. As protein: CASSQDLLGVYEQYF.

This clonotype has ten or more counts. The chain combines TRBV2 with TRBJ2-3; 8 positions match TRBD2. Per germline, CDR1 SNHLY and CDR2 FYNNEI. The CDR3 has 15 amino acids. Trimming removed 5 bases from V and 1 base from J; junction bases left unmatched: 5. Here the CDR3 reads CASSSQTSGTDTQYF. Here the CDR3 DNA reads TGTGCCAGCAGTAGTCAGACTAGCGGCACAGATACGCAGTATTTT.

The chain is built from TRBV13 and TRBJ1-6; D may be TRBD1 (6 bases). The germline V gene encodes CDR1 PRHDT and CDR2 FYEKMQ (reference sequence). The CDR3 loop spans 13 amino acids. V shed 2 bases and J shed 9 bases, with 8 bases lying between them. CDR3 nucleotides: TGTGCCAGCAGCTTAAGGGGGGTTTCACCCCTCCACTTT. It specifies CASSLRGVSPLHF.

This clonotype has only a few counts. The rearrangement links TRBV7-9 to TRBJ1-4; D ambiguous. The CDR3 loop spans 15 amino acids. Germline-derived CDR1 and CDR2 are SEHNR and FQNEAQ (reference sequence). V was shortened by 1 base and J by 0 bases, with 6 bases between the two germline ends. In nucleotides, the CDR3 is TGTGCCAGCAGCTTAGGCAGCACAACTAATGAAAAACTGTTTTTT. Protein product: CASSLGSTTNEKLFF.